These 4 T cell receptor beta chains originate from one sample sequenced in a study of T-cell reconstitution after alpha-beta-depleted transplantation in children. The TCRbeta library was prepared with unique molecular identifiers. TCRdb used MiXCR to reprocess the PCR reads, holding one entry per CDR3 protein. The data contain around 700,000 distinct CDR3 sequences, approximately 14% of them singletons. The source material was PBMCs, sampled before TCRalphabeta/CD19-depleted stem cell transplant. The receptor source for this set is a girl aged 2-10 years with congenital amegakaryocytic thrombocytopenia, due to receive a stem cell transplant.

The table lists this clonotype with a few counts. The chain joins TRBV4-1 to TRBJ2-7; no clear D gene. The germline V gene has CDR1 MGHRA and CDR2 YSYEKL. This CDR3 comprises 15 residues. V was clipped by 0 bases and J by 1 base, with 10 bases between them. CDR3 nucleotide sequence: TGCGCCAGCAGCCAAGATGCGACAACGTCCTACGAGCAGTACTTC. Translating gives CASSQDATTSYEQYF.

This clonotype has at least ten counts. V gene TRBV29-1 combines with J gene TRBJ2-5, with 9 bases identical to TRBD2. The V segment lost 5 bases and the J segment 5 bases; nucleotides outside the gene matches: 6. CDR1 SQVTM and CDR2 ANQGSEA come from the germline V gene. The CDR3 totals 13 residues. The CDR3 sequence: CSVRLAVWETQYF. CDR3 DNA: TGCAGCGTTCGACTAGCGGTCTGGGAGACCCAGTACTTC.

The chain recombines TRBV7-8 with TRBJ1-3, with unresolved D. The ends were cut back, 0 bases at V and 0 bases at J, with 9 bases in the middle. CDR1 and CDR2 from the germline V gene are SGHVS and FQNEAQ. This CDR3 contains 16 residues. CDR3: CASSLAPMVSGNTIYF. CDR3 nucleotide sequence: TGTGCCAGCAGCTTAGCGCCAATGGTCTCTGGAAACACCATATATTTT.

The CDR3 DNA reads as TGCAGTGCTAGAAGGACTGACTCTGGGGCCAACGTCCTGACTTTC. Its protein is CSARRTDSGANVLTF. This chain connects TRBV20-1 to TRBJ2-6; possible D gene TRBD2, 5 bases. The germline V and J ends were trimmed by 2 bases and 0 bases, with 8 bases remaining between them. Germline V gene sequence: CDR1 DFQATT, CDR2 SNEGSKA (reference sequence). The CDR3 is 15 amino acids.